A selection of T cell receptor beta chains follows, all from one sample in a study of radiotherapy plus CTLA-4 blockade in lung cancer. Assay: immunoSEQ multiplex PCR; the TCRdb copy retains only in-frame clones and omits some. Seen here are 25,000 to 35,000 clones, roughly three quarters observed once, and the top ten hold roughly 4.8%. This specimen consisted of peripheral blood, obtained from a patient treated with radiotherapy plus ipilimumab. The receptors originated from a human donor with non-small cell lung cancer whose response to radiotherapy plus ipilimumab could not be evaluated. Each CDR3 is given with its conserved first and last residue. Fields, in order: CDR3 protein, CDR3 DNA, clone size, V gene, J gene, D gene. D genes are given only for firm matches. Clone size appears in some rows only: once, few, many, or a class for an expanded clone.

CDR3aa: CASSVAAGTSGSGYEQYF
CDR3nt: TGTGCCAGCAGCGTGGCCGCCGGGACTAGCGGGAGCGGGTACGAGCAGTACTTC
abundance: .
v_gene: TRBV9
j_gene: TRBJ2-7
d_gene: TRBD2

CDR3aa: CASSLLAGELGEQFF
CDR3nt: TGTGCCAGCAGCTTATTAGCGGGAGAGCTCGGTGAGCAGTTCTTC
abundance: .
v_gene: TRBV7-3
j_gene: TRBJ2-1
d_gene: TRBD2

CDR3aa: CASKTGLDYNSPLHF
CDR3nt: TGTGCCAGCAAGACAGGGTTAGACTATAATTCCCCCCTCCACTTT
abundance: once
v_gene: TRBV2
j_gene: TRBJ1-6
d_gene: TRBD1

CDR3aa: CASSLTTSRSTDTQYF
CDR3nt: TGCGCCAGCAGCTTGACCACTAGCCGATCCACAGATACGCAGTATTTT
abundance: .
v_gene: TRBV5-1
j_gene: TRBJ2-3
d_gene: .

CDR3aa: CASYRKGVGEQYF
CDR3nt: TGTGCCAGCTACCGGAAGGGGGTGGGAGAGCAGTACTTC
abundance: few
v_gene: TRBV6-5
j_gene: TRBJ2-7
d_gene: .

CDR3aa: CASSHPDRTGAQYF
CDR3nt: TGTGCCAGCAGCCACCCTGACAGGACAGGGGCCCAGTACTTC
abundance: .
v_gene: TRBV5-6
j_gene: TRBJ2-5
d_gene: TRBD1

CDR3aa: CARAEPGGTPLHF
CDR3nt: TGTGCCAGAGCGGAGCCAGGGGGCACACCCCTCCACTTT
abundance: .
v_gene: TRBV2
j_gene: TRBJ1-6
d_gene: TRBD1

CDR3aa: CASSGGDASWNGEQFF
CDR3nt: TGCGCCAGCAGCGGGGGGGACGCAAGCTGGAACGGTGAGCAGTTCTTC
abundance: .
v_gene: TRBV4-1
j_gene: TRBJ2-1
d_gene: TRBD2

CDR3aa: CASGPRQGQSSYNEQFF
CDR3nt: TGTGCCAGCGGGCCTAGACAGGGCCAAAGCTCCTACAATGAGCAGTTCTTC
abundance: .
v_gene: TRBV7-6
j_gene: TRBJ2-1
d_gene: TRBD1

CDR3aa: CAWSFGGVPNTEAFF
CDR3nt: TGTGCCTGGAGTTTTGGGGGGGTCCCGAACACTGAAGCTTTCTTT
abundance: .
v_gene: TRBV30
j_gene: TRBJ1-1
d_gene: .

CDR3aa: CASSLWMGGATIGGEQFF
CDR3nt: TGTGCCAGCAGTTTATGGATGGGGGGAGCAACGATCGGCGGTGAGCAGTTCTTC
abundance: once
v_gene: TRBV27
j_gene: TRBJ2-1
d_gene: .

CDR3aa: CASDSGGSSGDTQYF
CDR3nt: TGTGCCAGCGATTCAGGGGGCTCATCGGGAGATACGCAGTATTTT
abundance: .
v_gene: TRBV2
j_gene: TRBJ2-3
d_gene: TRBD1

CDR3aa: CASSLFTKQETQYF
CDR3nt: TGTGCCAGCAGCTTGTTTACCAAACAGGAGACCCAGTACTTC
abundance: .
v_gene: TRBV5-6
j_gene: TRBJ2-5
d_gene: .

CDR3aa: CASSSGTSGSYEQYF
CDR3nt: TGTGCCAGCAGCTCCGGGACTAGCGGGAGCTACGAGCAGTACTTC
abundance: .
v_gene: TRBV7-9
j_gene: TRBJ2-7
d_gene: TRBD2

CDR3aa: CASSYSSRFAEAFF
CDR3nt: TGTGCCAGCAGTTATAGTTCGAGGTTTGCTGAAGCTTTCTTT
abundance: few
v_gene: TRBV6-6
j_gene: TRBJ1-1
d_gene: .

CDR3aa: CASSGTSGSEQYF
CDR3nt: TGTGCCAGTAGTGGGACTAGCGGGAGCGAGCAGTACTTC
abundance: .
v_gene: TRBV19
j_gene: TRBJ2-7
d_gene: TRBD2

CDR3aa: CASSLNRNTEAFF
CDR3nt: TGTGCCAGCAGCTTAAACAGGAACACTGAAGCTTTCTTT
abundance: .
v_gene: TRBV7-3
j_gene: TRBJ1-1
d_gene: .

CDR3aa: CASSLGDRATTLYGYTF
CDR3nt: TGTGCCAGCAGCTTAGGCGACAGGGCTACAACCCTCTATGGCTACACCTTC
abundance: .
v_gene: TRBV7-6
j_gene: TRBJ1-2
d_gene: TRBD1

CDR3aa: CASSTTGGYDNEQFF
CDR3nt: TGTGCCAGTAGTACCACAGGGGGATATGACAATGAGCAGTTCTTC
abundance: .
v_gene: TRBV19
j_gene: TRBJ2-1
d_gene: TRBD1

CDR3aa: CASSDSPAQHF
CDR3nt: TGTGCCAGCAGCGACAGTCCGGCCCAGCATTTT
abundance: .
v_gene: TRBV6-5
j_gene: TRBJ1-5
d_gene: .

CDR3aa: CSVEGVGGRSDTQYF
CDR3nt: TGCAGCGTTGAAGGAGTAGGGGGTCGTTCAGATACGCAGTATTTT
abundance: .
v_gene: TRBV29-1
j_gene: TRBJ2-3
d_gene: .

CDR3aa: CASSNYREDTQYF
CDR3nt: TGTGCCAGCAGTAACTACAGGGAGGATACGCAGTATTTT
abundance: .
v_gene: TRBV6-5
j_gene: TRBJ2-3
d_gene: .

CDR3aa: CASSELIQETQYF
CDR3nt: TGTGCCAGCAGTGAGCTGATCCAAGAGACCCAGTACTTC
abundance: .
v_gene: TRBV6-5
j_gene: TRBJ2-5
d_gene: .

CDR3aa: CATKERRSSYEQYF
CDR3nt: TGTGCCACGAAGGAACGGAGGAGCTCCTACGAGCAGTACTTC
abundance: .
v_gene: TRBV19
j_gene: TRBJ2-7
d_gene: .

CDR3aa: CASSPEGTGGQWRAFF
CDR3nt: TGTGCCAGCTCCCCAGAAGGGACAGGGGGCCAGTGGAGAGCTTTCTTT
abundance: once
v_gene: TRBV27
j_gene: TRBJ1-1
d_gene: TRBD1

CDR3aa: CASQMAGGPTGELFF
CDR3nt: TGCGCCAGCCAAATGGCGGGAGGTCCCACCGGGGAGCTGTTTTTT
abundance: .
v_gene: TRBV5-1
j_gene: TRBJ2-2
d_gene: TRBD2

CDR3aa: CASSPPGAETQYF
CDR3nt: TGCGCCAGCAGCCCCCCCGGTGCGGAGACCCAGTACTTC
abundance: medium-sized
v_gene: TRBV5-1
j_gene: TRBJ2-5
d_gene: .

CDR3aa: CASSSGTSGTYYNEQFF
CDR3nt: TGTGCCAGCAGCTCCGGGACTAGCGGGACCTATTACAATGAGCAGTTCTTC
abundance: .
v_gene: TRBV28
j_gene: TRBJ2-1
d_gene: TRBD2

CDR3aa: CASTPTGRQTQYF
CDR3nt: TGTGCCAGCACTCCGACAGGGCGGCAGACCCAGTACTTC
abundance: .
v_gene: TRBV6-5
j_gene: TRBJ2-5
d_gene: TRBD1

CDR3aa: CSVGDRGFYGYTF
CDR3nt: TGCAGCGTTGGGGACAGGGGATTCTATGGCTACACCTTC
abundance: .
v_gene: TRBV29-1
j_gene: TRBJ1-2
d_gene: TRBD1

CDR3aa: CASRGASKRETQYF
CDR3nt: TGTGCCAGCCGTGGGGCCTCTAAGCGCGAGACCCAGTACTTC
abundance: few
v_gene: TRBV27
j_gene: TRBJ2-5
d_gene: .